Listed here are 15 T cell receptor beta chains from one sample, sequenced in a study of T cells expressing NK-cell markers. TCRdb reprocessed the 5' RACE reads, with one entry per CDR3 protein and no DNA. The repertoire shows 400,000 to 500,000 distinct CDR3 sequences; the top ten hold more than 7%. The material sequenced was blood T cells: a sorted CD56 or NKG2C T cell subset, CD4+ or CD8+ T cells, or bulk PBMC T cells (not recorded which). Source of these receptors: a woman between 18 and 70 years old in good health.

The chain links TRBV4-3 to TRBJ1-1; TCRdb's D gene call, TRBD1, goes unchecked for lack of DNA. Per germline, CDR1 LGHNA and CDR2 YSLEER. The CDR3 extends over 15 amino acids. The CDR3 sequence: CASSQDAGRGTEAFF.

The chain links TRBV20-1 to TRBJ1-1; no DNA is available, so the TRBD1 call from TCRdb remains unchecked. Looked up from germline, CDR1 is DFQATT and CDR2 is SNEGSKA (reference sequence). This CDR3 contains 15 residues. The CDR3 here is CRPKGGGGVNTEAFF.

The rearrangement uses TRBV6-5 and TRBJ2-1. This CDR3 region has 13 residues. Germline V gene lookup returns CDR1 MNHEY and CDR2 SVGAGI. The CDR3: CASSYFPDGEQFF.

The chain uses TRBV11-3 and TRBJ2-3; the TRBD1 assignment by TCRdb is unverifiable without DNA. The germline gives CDR1 SGHNT, CDR2 YENEEA. The length of the CDR3 is 15 residues. The CDR3 reads CASSLGQGDTDTQYF. Supplemented by reference TRBV11-3 and TRBJ2-3, the full variable domain reads EAGVVQSPRYKIIEKKQPVAFWCNPISGHNTLYWYLQNLGQGPELLIRYENEEAVDDSQLPKDRFSAERLKGVDSTLKIQPAELGDSAVYLCASSLGQGDTDTQYFGPGTRLTVL.

The rearrangement joins TRBV7-2 to TRBJ1-1; there is no DNA to check the TCRdb D call of TRBD1. This CDR3 is built from 16 residues. Germline lookup yields CDR1 SGHTA and CDR2 FQGNSA. CDR3 sequence: CASSRHAPGANTEAFF.

The rearrangement links TRBV6-5 to TRBJ2-1; TCRdb's D call of TRBD1 is untestable without DNA. Germline V CDR1 and CDR2: MNHEY, SVGAGI. This CDR3 spans 16 amino acids. CDR3 in amino acids: CASSYSGQQGYNEQFF.

The V call is TRBV25-1, the J call TRBJ2-1. The CDR3 has 14 amino acids. Germline V gene sequence: CDR1 MGHDK, CDR2 SYGVNS. CDR3 loop: CASSEGSAVDEQFF.

The chain has TRBV12-3 or TRBV12-4 and TRBJ2-5; TCRdb lists TRBD2, though no DNA is available to test this call. CDR3 length: 14 residues. The CDR3 sequence: CASSFRSGQETQYF.

V is TRBV29-1 and J is TRBJ2-5; TCRdb's D call, TRBD1, is unchecked because there is no DNA. Germline values: CDR1 SQVTM, CDR2 ANQGSEA. There are 12 residues in the CDR3. The CDR3 is CSAWAGAETQYF.

This chain's CDR3 is CASSPIGGGGNQPQHF. The chain recombines TRBV18 with TRBJ1-5. There are 16 residues in the CDR3. The germline CDR1 and CDR2 sequences are KGHSH and LQKENI.

V and J are TRBV9 and TRBJ1-1; TCRdb outputs TRBD1, but without DNA this stays unchecked. The V gene's germline CDR1 is SGDLS and CDR2 YYNGEE. The CDR3 length is 14 residues. CDR3: CASGKRAEYTEAFF. Full variable domain (outside the CDR3, taken from reference TRBV9 and TRBJ1-1): DSGVTQTPKHLITATGQRVTLRCSPRSGDLSVYWYQQSLDQGLQFLIQYYNGEERAKGNILERFSAQQFPDLHSELNLSSLELGDSALYFCASGKRAEYTEAFFGQGTRLTVV.

The CDR3 sequence: CASSFPPLLAGVADTQYF. The chain couples TRBV28 to TRBJ2-3; there is no DNA to check the TCRdb D call of TRBD2. The CDR3 has 18 residues. Germline CDR1 MDHEN, CDR2 SYDVKM.

This chain links TRBV16 with TRBJ2-1. Germline CDR1 KGHSY, CDR2 FQNENV. CDR3 length: 12 amino acids. The CDR3 sequence is CATQGIWDEQFF.

The V gene is TRBV5-1, the J gene TRBJ1-1. Germline loops: CDR1 SGHRS, CDR2 YFSETQ. The CDR3 sequence is 12 residues long. CDR3 region: CASSPTGTEAFF.

V usage is TRBV7-3 and J usage is TRBJ2-2; TCRdb lists TRBD2, though no DNA is available to test this call. The CDR3 is 15 residues long. Germline-derived CDR1 and CDR2 are SGHTA and FQGTGA. This CDR3 is CASSPGLARTGELFF.